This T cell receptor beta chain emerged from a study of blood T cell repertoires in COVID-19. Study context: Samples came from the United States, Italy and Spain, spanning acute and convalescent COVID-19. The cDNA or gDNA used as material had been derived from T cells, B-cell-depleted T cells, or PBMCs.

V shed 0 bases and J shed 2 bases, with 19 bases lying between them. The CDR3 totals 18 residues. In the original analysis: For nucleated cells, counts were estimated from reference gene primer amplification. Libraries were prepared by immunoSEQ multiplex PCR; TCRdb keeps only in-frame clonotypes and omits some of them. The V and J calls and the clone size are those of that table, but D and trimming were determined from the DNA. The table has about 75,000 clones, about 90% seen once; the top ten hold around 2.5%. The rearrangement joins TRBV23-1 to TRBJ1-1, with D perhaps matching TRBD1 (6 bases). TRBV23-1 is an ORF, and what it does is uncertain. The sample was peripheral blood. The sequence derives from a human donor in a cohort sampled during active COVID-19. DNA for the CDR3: TGCGCCAGCAGTCAATCGGCGGCAGGGGAGTTCGTAAACACTGAAGCTTTCTTT. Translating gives CASSQSAAGEFVNTEAFF.